This T cell receptor (beta chain) stems from a study of cytomegalovirus exposure and HLA in healthy donors. The CDR3 runs 13 residues. The V end was cut by 5 bases, the J end by 6 bases, with 14 bases between. Looked up from germline, CDR1 is MNHNS and CDR2 is SASEGT. PCR was performed using 60 Vbeta and 13 Jbeta primers. TCRdb's copy holds only in-frame clones and misses some; the assay was immunoSEQ multiplex PCR. With about 200,000 clones in the sample, the ten largest clones hold 1.1%. The chain is built from TRBV6-1 and TRBJ2-7; a possible D gene is TRBD1 (6 bases). This clonotype was sampled from a girl aged 2 to 9 in good health and CMV-seropositive. The source material was PBMCs. The DNA of the CDR3 is TGTGCCAGCAGTTCAACAGGGTTTGGCGAGCAGTACTTC. This translates into CASSSTGFGEQYF.